The entry below describes one T cell receptor (beta chain). Its specificity is unknown. Profiling relied on immunoSEQ multiplex PCR, and the TCRdb table lists in-frame clones only, not all of them. Among about 1.1 million clones listed, approximately 75% were seen once. The data derive from a study of shared clonotypes between healthy human individuals. The overall study: CD4 naive cells filled three plates per donor, CD4 memory three, CD8 naive two and CD8 memory one.

The CDR3 contains 19 residues. Germline CDR1 is SGHVS and CDR2 is FNYEAQ. V was clipped by 1 base and J by 4 bases; unmatched bases: 12. Study-level findings and limits: Estimated richness values were generally larger in naive subsets than in memory subsets. The study found about 5% of naive CD4 clonotypes shared across a handful of donors.

The chain uses TRBV7-6 and TRBJ1-4; TRBD1 agrees at 10 bases. This clonotype was sampled from a man aged 18-30 years in good health. Some clones in this sample may be carry-over from other donors' samples. Input material: memory CD4+ T cells from PBMCs. The subset was: CD45RA-negative fraction. DNA for the CDR3: TGTGCCAGCAGCTTAGACCCAGACAGGGGGCGGGTCGGTAATGAAAAACTGTTTTTT. This sequence encodes CASSLDPDRGRVGNEKLFF.